The 22 T cell receptor beta chains in this list originate from one sample, sequenced in a study of OX40 agonist ivuxolimab in advanced cancers. The table came from immunoSEQ multiplex PCR; TCRdb's copy has only in-frame clones and leaves some out. The profile shows about 64,000 clones, approximately 88% of them singletons. The material sequenced was CD4+ or CD8+ T cells sorted from blood, taken in a trial of the OX40 agonist ivuxolimab. These receptors all stem from an adult with an advanced solid tumor such as melanoma, head and neck, liver or kidney cancer.

The chain couples TRBV7-6 to TRBJ2-3; D possibly corresponds to TRBD1 (5 bases). V was trimmed by 2 bases and J by 0 bases, leaving 9 bases between them. The CDR3 loop spans 15 amino acids. Germline CDR1 and CDR2: SGHVS and FNYEAQ. CDR3 coding DNA: TGTGCCAGCAGCTTATCCAGGGTTAGCACAGATACGCAGTATTTT. The encoded protein is CASSLSRVSTDTQYF.

Points on this clone: The same CDR3 also results from other DNA sequences found in this sample. This chain connects TRBV20-1 to TRBJ2-5, with no clear D. Germline CDR1 and CDR2: DFQATT and SNEGSKA (reference sequence). CDR3 length equals 10 residues. Trimming stripped 3 bases from V and 1 base from J, with 0 bases between. This CDR3 is CSASQETQYF. The CDR3 DNA reads TGCAGTGCTAGCCAAGAGACCCAGTACTTC.

The rearrangement joins TRBV15 to TRBJ2-3, with D possibly being TRBD2 (5 bases). Trimming left V 2 bases short and J 4 bases short, with 10 bases between. This CDR3 region has 14 residues. The germline V gene encodes CDR1 LNHNV and CDR2 YYDKDF (reference sequence). The CDR3, as DNA: TGTGCCACCAGCAGAAACGAGGGCGCAGATACGCAGTATTTT. Its protein is CATSRNEGADTQYF.

This clone showed up just a few times. The CDR3 reads CAWSAGMDQPQHF. As DNA, the CDR3 is TGTGCCTGGAGTGCAGGGATGGATCAGCCCCAGCATTTT. The gene calls are TRBV30 and TRBJ1-5, with D perhaps TRBD1 (5 bases). The ends were cut back, 1 base at V and 5 bases at J, with 9 bases in the middle. The CDR3 spans 13 residues. CDR1 is GTSNPN, CDR2 SVGIG, per germline (reference sequence). The full variable domain, completed using reference TRBV30 and TRBJ1-5, is SQTIHQWPATLVQPVGSPLSLECTVEGTSNPNLYWYRQAAGRGLQLLFYSVGIGQISSEVPQNLSASRPQDRQFILSSKKLLLSDSGFYLCAWSAGMDQPQHFGDGTRLSIL.

This chain links TRBV4-1 with TRBJ2-3; D is unresolved. This CDR3 comprises 14 residues. Between the trimmed V and J ends, which lost 0 bases and 14 bases, there was a span of 18 bases. Germline V gene sequence: CDR1 MGHRA, CDR2 YSYEKL. The CDR3 DNA reads as TGCGCCAGCAGCCAAGATTTTGTTAGGGCCGCCCCGTATTTT. It codes for CASSQDFVRAAPYF.

This chain connects TRBV10-1 to TRBJ2-3; D unclear. This CDR3 region has 13 residues. Germline loops: CDR1 WNHNN, CDR2 SYGVQD (reference sequence). With 3 bases removed from V and 2 bases from J, the gap between germline ends came to 6 bases. CDR3: CASSEGLTDTQYF. The DNA for the CDR3 is TGCGCCAGCAGTGAAGGGCTCACAGATACGCAGTATTTT.

V is TRBV30 and J is TRBJ1-2, with 8 nucleotides matching TRBD1. CDR3 length equals 13 residues. Germline V gene data show CDR1 as GTSNPN and CDR2 as SVGIG (reference sequence). V lost 5 bases, J lost 8 bases, and 10 bases stayed unmatched. This chain's CDR3 is CAWDRRTGYGYTF. The CDR3 region has the DNA TGTGCCTGGGACAGGCGGACAGGGTACGGCTACACCTTC.

The chain employs TRBV15 and TRBJ1-1; D gene uncertain. Trimming cost V 3 bases and J 7 bases, with 12 bases left between them. The CDR3 runs 13 residues. CDR1 LNHNV and CDR2 YYDKDF come from the germline V gene (reference sequence). The CDR3 loop is CATSRIGRDEAFF. In DNA, the CDR3 is TGTGCCACCAGCAGGATAGGGAGAGATGAAGCTTTCTTT.

The CDR3 DNA is TGCGCCAGCAGTGGTAATAGCAATCAGCCCCAGCATTTT. Protein: CASSGNSNQPQHF. The chain recombines TRBV10-2 with TRBJ1-5; D is ambiguous. Per germline, CDR1 WSHSY and CDR2 SAAADI. The length of the CDR3 is 13 residues. The V and J ends lost 4 bases and 0 bases respectively, with 4 bases between them.

The V call is TRBV4-1, the J call TRBJ2-1, with a possible D match to TRBD2 (6 bases). V lost 0 bases to trimming and J lost 3 bases, with 12 bases between them. There are 16 residues in the CDR3. Looked up from germline, CDR1 is MGHRA and CDR2 is YSYEKL. CDR3 coding DNA: TGCGCCAGCAGCCAAGATCTAGCGAAAGTCTACAATGAGCAGTTCTTC. Translated, it gives CASSQDLAKVYNEQFF.

This clone was found a few times. This chain links TRBV10-2 with TRBJ2-7, with 7 bases fitting TRBD1. CDR3 size: 13 residues. Germline CDR1 reads WSHSY; CDR2 reads SAAADI. Losses at the gene ends were 6 bases for V and 3 bases for J; bases not matched to a gene: 5. The CDR3: CASRSTGRYEQYF. The CDR3 DNA is TGCGCCAGCAGGTCGACAGGGCGCTACGAGCAGTACTTC.

The chain uses TRBV6-6 and TRBJ2-3; possibly TRBD1 or TRBD2 for D (5 bases each). Deletions cut 2 bases from V and 10 bases from J, with 10 bases between. Germline values: CDR1 MNHNY, CDR2 SVGAGI (reference sequence). This CDR3 comprises 12 residues. CDR3 bases: TGTGCCAGCAGTTACGGGACCGAGGCGCAGTATTTT. Translating gives CASSYGTEAQYF.

This chain links TRBV18 with TRBJ2-7; TRBD1 might be the D (6 bases). V was trimmed by 2 bases and J by 6 bases, leaving 8 bases between them. CDR3 size: 12 residues. CDR1 and CDR2 (germline): KGHSH, LQKENI. Here the CDR3 reads CASSPGGREQYF. CDR3 DNA sequence: TGTGCCAGCTCACCAGGGGGCCGCGAGCAGTACTTC.

The chain joins TRBV4-2 to TRBJ2-7; D is perhaps TRBD1 (6 bases). The CDR3 runs to 16 residues. Germline CDR1 reads LGHNA; CDR2 reads YNFKEQ. Trimming removed 1 base from V and 5 bases from J, with 18 bases in between. The CDR3 loop reads CASSQGDAGVTHEQYF. CDR3 bases: TGTGCCAGCAGCCAAGGCGATGCAGGGGTGACGCACGAGCAGTACTTC.

J is TRBJ2-4 and V is TRBV18; TRBD2 aligns across 10 bases. Germline loops: CDR1 KGHSH, CDR2 LQKENI. Germline trimming cut 2 bases from V and 0 bases from J; bases unmatched to any gene: 4. The CDR3 has 17 residues. The CDR3 DNA sequence: TGTGCCAGCTCACCAGAGGCTAGCGGGAGAGCCAAAAACATTCAGTACTTC. Translation gives CASSPEASGRAKNIQYF.

The chain recombines TRBV7-9 with TRBJ2-2; 13 nucleotides match TRBD2. Trimming took 4 bases from V and 5 from J; bases not matched to a gene: 4. Germline V CDR1 and CDR2: SEHNR, FQNEAQ (reference sequence). The CDR3 totals 16 residues. The CDR3 bases are TGTGCCAGCAGCTCCGGGGGACTAGCGGGGACCGGGGAGCTGTTTTTT. Its protein is CASSSGGLAGTGELFF.

This sequence joins TRBV28 and TRBJ2-7, with D perhaps matching TRBD2 (6 bases). The germline CDR1 and CDR2 sequences are MDHEN and SYDVKM. Trimming left V 6 bases short and J 2 bases short, with 17 bases between. The length of the CDR3 is 15 residues. The CDR3 spells CASSKFMAGTYEQYF. The CDR3 nucleotides are TGTGCCAGCAGCAAGTTTATGGCGGGGACCTACGAGCAGTACTTC.

This chain uses TRBV11-1 with TRBJ2-5; D not resolved. There are 15 residues in the CDR3. The germline V gene encodes CDR1 SGHAT and CDR2 FQDESV (reference sequence). Trimming removed 5 bases from V and 2 bases from J, with 15 bases in between. The CDR3 sequence: CASSRKAGPQETQYF. CDR3 DNA: TGTGCCAGCAGCCGAAAGGCCGGACCTCAAGAGACCCAGTACTTC.

V is TRBV28 and J is TRBJ2-5; 11 bases agree with TRBD1. Germline V gene sequence: CDR1 MDHEN, CDR2 SYDVKM. The CDR3 is 15 amino acids. J was trimmed by 5 bases and V by 4 bases; bases with no gene match: 6. The CDR3 DNA is TGTGCCAGCAGTTCGGGGGACAGGGGGAGGGAGACCCAGTACTTC. Translating gives CASSSGDRGRETQYF.

The chain joins TRBV5-1 to TRBJ1-1; perhaps TRBD1 as D (5 bases). Deletions cut 4 bases from V and 4 bases from J, with 14 bases between. CDR1 is SGHRS, CDR2 YFSETQ, per germline. The CDR3 runs 14 residues. CDR3: CASSPRVVGTEAFF. CDR3 nucleotides: TGCGCCAGCAGCCCCAGGGTGGTAGGCACTGAAGCTTTCTTT.

The chain joins TRBV30 to TRBJ1-3; the match to TRBD1 covers 7 bases. The CDR3 runs 13 residues. Trimming at V came to 4 bases and at J to 5 bases, leaving 5 bases not matched to a gene. CDR1 is GTSNPN, CDR2 SVGIG, per germline (reference sequence). CDR3 DNA sequence: TGTGCCTGGACTGAACAGGGGAGAAACACCATATATTTT. It specifies CAWTEQGRNTIYF.

The V gene is TRBV2, the J gene TRBJ1-3, with D uncertain. V shed 3 bases and J shed 0 bases, with 12 bases lying between them. The CDR3 is 16 amino acids. The germline CDR1 and CDR2 sequences are SNHLY and FYNNEI. The CDR3 DNA follows: TGTGCCAGCAGTGAGGTCCCGGGGAGCTCTGGAAACACCATATATTTT. Its translation is CASSEVPGSSGNTIYF.